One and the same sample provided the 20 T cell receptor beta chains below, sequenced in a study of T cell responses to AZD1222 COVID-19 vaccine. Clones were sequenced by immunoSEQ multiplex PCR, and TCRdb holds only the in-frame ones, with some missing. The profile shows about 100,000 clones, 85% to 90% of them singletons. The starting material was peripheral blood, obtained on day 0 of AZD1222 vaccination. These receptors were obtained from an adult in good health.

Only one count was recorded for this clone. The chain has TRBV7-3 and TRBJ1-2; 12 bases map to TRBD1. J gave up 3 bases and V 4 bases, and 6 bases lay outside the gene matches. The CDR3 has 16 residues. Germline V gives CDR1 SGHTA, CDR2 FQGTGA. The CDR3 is CASSSGGTGGYYGYTF. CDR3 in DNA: TGTGCCAGCAGCTCCGGTGGGACAGGGGGCTACTATGGCTACACCTTC.

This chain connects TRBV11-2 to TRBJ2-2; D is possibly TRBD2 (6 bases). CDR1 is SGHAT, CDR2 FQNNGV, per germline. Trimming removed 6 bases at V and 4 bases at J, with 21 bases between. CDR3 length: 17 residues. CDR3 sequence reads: CASRSPGRRRGTGELFF. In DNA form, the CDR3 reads TGTGCCAGCAGGTCCCCGGGCAGGCGGAGGGGCACCGGGGAGCTGTTTTTT.

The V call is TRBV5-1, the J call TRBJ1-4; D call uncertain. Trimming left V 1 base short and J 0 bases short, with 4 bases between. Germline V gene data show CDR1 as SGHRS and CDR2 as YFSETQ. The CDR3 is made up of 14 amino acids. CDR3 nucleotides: TGCGCCAGCAGCTTGTCTACAACTAATGAAAAACTGTTTTTT. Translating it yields CASSLSTTNEKLFF.

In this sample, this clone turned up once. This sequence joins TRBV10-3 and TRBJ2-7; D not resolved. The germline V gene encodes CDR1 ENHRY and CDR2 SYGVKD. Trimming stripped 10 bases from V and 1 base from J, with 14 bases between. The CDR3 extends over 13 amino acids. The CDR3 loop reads CATSDHASYEQYF. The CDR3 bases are TGTGCCACCAGCGACCACGCATCCTACGAGCAGTACTTC.

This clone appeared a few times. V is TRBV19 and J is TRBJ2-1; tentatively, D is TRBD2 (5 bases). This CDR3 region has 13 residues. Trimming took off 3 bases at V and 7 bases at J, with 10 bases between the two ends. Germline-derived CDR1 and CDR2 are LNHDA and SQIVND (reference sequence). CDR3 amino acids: CASSIGGFNEQFF. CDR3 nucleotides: TGTGCCAGTAGTATTGGAGGCTTTAATGAGCAGTTCTTC.

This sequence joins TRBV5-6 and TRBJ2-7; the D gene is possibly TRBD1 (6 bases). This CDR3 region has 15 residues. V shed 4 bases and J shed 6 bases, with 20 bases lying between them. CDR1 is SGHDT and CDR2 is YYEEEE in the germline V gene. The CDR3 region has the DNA TGTGCCAGCAGCACGACAGGTCGGGGTTCGGTCGAGCAGTACTTC. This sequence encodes CASSTTGRGSVEQYF.

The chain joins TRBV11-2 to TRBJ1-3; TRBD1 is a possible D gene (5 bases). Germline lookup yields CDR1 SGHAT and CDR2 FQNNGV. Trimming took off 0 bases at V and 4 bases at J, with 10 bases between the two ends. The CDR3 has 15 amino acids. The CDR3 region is CASSLDPTAGNTIYF. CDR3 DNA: TGTGCCAGCAGCTTAGACCCGACAGCGGGAAACACCATATATTTT.

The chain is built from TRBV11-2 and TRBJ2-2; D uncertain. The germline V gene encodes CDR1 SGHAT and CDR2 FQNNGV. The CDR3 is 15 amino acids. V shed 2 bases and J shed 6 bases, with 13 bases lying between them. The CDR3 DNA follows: TGTGCCAGCAGCTTACTCCGTCCCTCCCCCGGGGAGCTGTTTTTT. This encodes CASSLLRPSPGELFF.

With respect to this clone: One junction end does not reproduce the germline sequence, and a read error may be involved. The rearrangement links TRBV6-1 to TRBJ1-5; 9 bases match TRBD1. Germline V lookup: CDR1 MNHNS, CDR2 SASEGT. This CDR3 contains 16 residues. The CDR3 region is CASREGTGLSNQPQHF. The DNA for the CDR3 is TGTGCCAGCAGGGAAGGGACAGGGCTTAGCAATCAGCCCCAGCATTTT.

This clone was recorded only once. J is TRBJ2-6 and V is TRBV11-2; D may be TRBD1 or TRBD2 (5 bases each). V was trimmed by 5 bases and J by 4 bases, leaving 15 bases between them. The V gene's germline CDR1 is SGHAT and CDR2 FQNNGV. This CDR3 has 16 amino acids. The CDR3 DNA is TGTGCCAGCAGCGAAGCGGTAGGGGCCGGGGCCAACGTCCTGACTTTC. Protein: CASSEAVGAGANVLTF.

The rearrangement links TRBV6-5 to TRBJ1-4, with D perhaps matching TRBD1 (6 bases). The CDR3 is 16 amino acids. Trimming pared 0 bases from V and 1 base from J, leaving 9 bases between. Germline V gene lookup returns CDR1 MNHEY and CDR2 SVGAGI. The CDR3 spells CASSYSGGITNEKLFF. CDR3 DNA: TGTGCCAGCAGTTACTCGGGGGGCATAACTAATGAAAAACTGTTTTTT.

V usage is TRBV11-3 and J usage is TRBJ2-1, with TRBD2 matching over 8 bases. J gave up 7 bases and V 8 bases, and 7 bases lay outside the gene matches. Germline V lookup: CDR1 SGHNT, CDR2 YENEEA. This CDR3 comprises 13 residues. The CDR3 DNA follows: TGTGCCAGCGGAACGGGAGGGCTGAATGAGCAGTTCTTC. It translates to CASGTGGLNEQFF.

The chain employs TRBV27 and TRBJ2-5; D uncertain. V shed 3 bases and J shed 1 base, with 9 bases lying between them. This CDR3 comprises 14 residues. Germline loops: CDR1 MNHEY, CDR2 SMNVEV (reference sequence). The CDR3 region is CASSFRAGQETQYF. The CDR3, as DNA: TGTGCCAGCAGTTTTAGGGCAGGCCAAGAGACCCAGTACTTC.

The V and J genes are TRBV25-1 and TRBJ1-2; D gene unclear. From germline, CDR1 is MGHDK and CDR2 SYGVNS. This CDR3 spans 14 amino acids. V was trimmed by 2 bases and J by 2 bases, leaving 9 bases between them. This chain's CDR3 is CASSEPHRNYGYTF. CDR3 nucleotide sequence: TGTGCCAGCAGTGAACCCCACAGAAACTATGGCTACACCTTC.

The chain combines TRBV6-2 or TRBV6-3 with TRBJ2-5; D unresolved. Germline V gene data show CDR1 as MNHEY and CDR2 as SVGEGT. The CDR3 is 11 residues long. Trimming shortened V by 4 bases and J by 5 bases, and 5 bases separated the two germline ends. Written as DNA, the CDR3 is TGTGCCAGCAGTTTGGGGGAGACCCAGTACTTC. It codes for CASSLGETQYF.

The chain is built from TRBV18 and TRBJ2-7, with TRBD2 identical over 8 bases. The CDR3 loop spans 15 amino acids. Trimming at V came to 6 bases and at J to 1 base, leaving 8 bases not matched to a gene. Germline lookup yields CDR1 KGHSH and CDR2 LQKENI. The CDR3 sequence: CASSVTGGRSYEQYF. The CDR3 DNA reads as TGTGCCAGCTCGGTGACGGGGGGGAGATCCTACGAGCAGTACTTC.

The CDR3 nucleotides read TGCAGTGCGCCAGGTTGGTACGAGCAGTACTTC. Its protein product is CSAPGWYEQYF. V usage is TRBV20-1 and J usage is TRBJ2-7; no clear D gene. The V end lost 6 bases, the J end lost 4 bases, and 10 bases lay between the germline ends. Germline lookup yields CDR1 DFQATT and CDR2 SNEGSKA (reference sequence). The CDR3 extends over 11 amino acids.

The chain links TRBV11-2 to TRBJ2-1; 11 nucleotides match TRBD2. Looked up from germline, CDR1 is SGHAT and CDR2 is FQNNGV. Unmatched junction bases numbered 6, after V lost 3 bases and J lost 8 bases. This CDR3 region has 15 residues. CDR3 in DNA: TGTGCCAGCAGCTTGCAACTAGCGGGGGTTGATGAGCAGTTCTTC. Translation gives CASSLQLAGVDEQFF.

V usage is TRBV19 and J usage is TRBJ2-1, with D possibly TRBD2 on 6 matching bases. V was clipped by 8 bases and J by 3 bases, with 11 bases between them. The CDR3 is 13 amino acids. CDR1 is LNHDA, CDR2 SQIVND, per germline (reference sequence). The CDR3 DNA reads TGTGCCAGTTCACCGGGACTCTACAATGAGCAGTTCTTC. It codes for CASSPGLYNEQFF.

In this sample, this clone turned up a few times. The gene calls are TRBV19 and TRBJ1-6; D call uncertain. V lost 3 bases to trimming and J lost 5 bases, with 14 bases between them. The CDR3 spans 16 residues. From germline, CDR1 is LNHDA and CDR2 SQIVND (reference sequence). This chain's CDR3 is CASSIQTARNNSPLHF. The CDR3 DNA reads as TGTGCCAGTAGTATTCAAACAGCAAGAAATAATTCACCCCTCCACTTT.